Listed here is a single T cell receptor (beta chain). Methods used by the authors: It was from reference gene primer amplification that nucleated cell counts were estimated. This table comes from immunoSEQ multiplex PCR, and its TCRdb copy is limited to in-frame clones, with some not included. That table furnishes V, J and clone size, whereas the DNA furnished D and trimming. The table records about 260,000 clones, less than 85% of them present only once. J was trimmed by 0 bases and V by 3 bases; bases with no gene match: 8. Germline CDR1 and CDR2: SGDLS and YYNGEE. The CDR3 extends over 16 amino acids. The entry originates in a study of blood T cell repertoires in COVID-19. The wider study: The analysed material was cDNA or gDNA that came from T cells, B-cell-depleted T cells, or PBMCs.

The TCR originated in a man between 60 and 75 years old who had recovered from COVID-19. Sequenced sample: peripheral blood. V and J are TRBV9 and TRBJ2-7; TRBD1 matches 8 bases. CDR3 DNA sequence: TGTGCCAGCAGCGCCGGGTGGGACAGGAGCTCCTACGAGCAGTACTTC. Amino acids: CASSAGWDRSSYEQYF.